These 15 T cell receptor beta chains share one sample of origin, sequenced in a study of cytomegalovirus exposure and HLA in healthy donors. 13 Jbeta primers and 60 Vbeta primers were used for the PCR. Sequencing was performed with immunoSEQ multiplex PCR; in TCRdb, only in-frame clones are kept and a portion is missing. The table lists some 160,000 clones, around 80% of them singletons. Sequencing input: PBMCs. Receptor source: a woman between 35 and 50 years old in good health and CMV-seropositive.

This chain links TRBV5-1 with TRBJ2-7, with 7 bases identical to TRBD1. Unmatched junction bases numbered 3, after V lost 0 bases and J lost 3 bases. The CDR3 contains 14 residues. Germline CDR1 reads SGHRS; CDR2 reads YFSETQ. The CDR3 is CASSLEGQYYEQYF. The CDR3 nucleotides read TGCGCCAGCAGCTTGGAGGGACAGTACTACGAGCAGTACTTC.

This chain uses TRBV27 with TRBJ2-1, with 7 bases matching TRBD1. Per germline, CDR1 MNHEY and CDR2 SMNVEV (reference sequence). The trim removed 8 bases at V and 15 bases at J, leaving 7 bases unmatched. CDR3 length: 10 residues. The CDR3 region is CASGYRGLFF. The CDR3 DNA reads TGTGCCAGCGGTTACAGGGGTTTGTTCTTC.

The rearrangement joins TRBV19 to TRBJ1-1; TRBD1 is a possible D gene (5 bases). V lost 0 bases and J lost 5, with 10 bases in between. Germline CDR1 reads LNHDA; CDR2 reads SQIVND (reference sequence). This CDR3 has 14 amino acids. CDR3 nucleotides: TGTGCCAGTAGTATAGATCAGGGTTGGACTGAAGCTTTCTTT. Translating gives CASSIDQGWTEAFF.

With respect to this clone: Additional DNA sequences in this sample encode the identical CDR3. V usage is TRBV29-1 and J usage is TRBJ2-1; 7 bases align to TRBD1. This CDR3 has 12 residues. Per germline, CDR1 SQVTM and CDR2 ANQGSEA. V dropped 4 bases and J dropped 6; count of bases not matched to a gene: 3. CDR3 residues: CSVGQGGNEQFF. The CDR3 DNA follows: TGCAGCGTTGGACAGGGTGGCAATGAGCAGTTCTTC.

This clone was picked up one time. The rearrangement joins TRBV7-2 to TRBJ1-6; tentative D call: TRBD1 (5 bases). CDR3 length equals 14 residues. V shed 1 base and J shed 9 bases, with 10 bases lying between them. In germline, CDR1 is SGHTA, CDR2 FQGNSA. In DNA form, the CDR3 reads TGTGCCAGCAGCTTAGGTAGGGGCGGTTCACCCCTCCACTTT. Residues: CASSLGRGGSPLHF. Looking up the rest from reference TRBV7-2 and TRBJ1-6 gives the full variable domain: GAGVSQSPSNKVTEKGKDVELRCDPISGHTALYWYRQSLGQGLEFLIYFQGNSAPDKSGLPSDRFSAERTGGSVSTLTIQRTQQEDSAVYLCASSLGRGGSPLHFGNGTRLTVT.

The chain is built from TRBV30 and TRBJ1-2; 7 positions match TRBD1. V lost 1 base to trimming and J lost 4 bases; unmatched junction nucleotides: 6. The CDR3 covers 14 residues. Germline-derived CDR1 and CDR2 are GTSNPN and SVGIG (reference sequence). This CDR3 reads CAWSADRSSYGYTF. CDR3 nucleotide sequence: TGTGCCTGGAGTGCGGACAGGTCGTCCTATGGCTACACCTTC.

The CDR3 sequence is CASSSTGTSGQYF. The CDR3 DNA sequence: TGTGCCAGCAGCTCAACCGGGACTAGCGGACAGTACTTC. The chain links TRBV7-2 to TRBJ2-7; TRBD2 matches 11 bases. This CDR3 is 13 amino acids long. The junction had 6 bases not matched to a gene; V was cut back by 4 bases and J by 10 bases. Germline CDR1 SGHTA, CDR2 FQGNSA.

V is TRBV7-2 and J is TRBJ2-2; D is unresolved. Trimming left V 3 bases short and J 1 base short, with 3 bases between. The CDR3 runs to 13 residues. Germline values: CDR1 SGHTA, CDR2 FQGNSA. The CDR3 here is CASSFMNTGELFF. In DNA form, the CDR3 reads TGTGCCAGCAGCTTTATGAACACCGGGGAGCTGTTTTTT.

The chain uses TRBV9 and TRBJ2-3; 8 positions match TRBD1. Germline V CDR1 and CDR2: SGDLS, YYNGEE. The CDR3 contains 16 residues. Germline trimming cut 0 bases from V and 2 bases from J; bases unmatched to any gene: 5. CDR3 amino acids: CASSVAVGQVTDTQYF. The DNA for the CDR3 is TGTGCCAGCAGCGTAGCAGTGGGACAGGTCACAGATACGCAGTATTTT.

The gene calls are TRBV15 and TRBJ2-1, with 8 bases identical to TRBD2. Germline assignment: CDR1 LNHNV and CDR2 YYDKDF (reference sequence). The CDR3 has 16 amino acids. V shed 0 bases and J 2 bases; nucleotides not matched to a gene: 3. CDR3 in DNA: TGTGCCACCAGCAGAGAAACCGGGGGGGCCTACAATGAGCAGTTCTTC. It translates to CATSRETGGAYNEQFF.

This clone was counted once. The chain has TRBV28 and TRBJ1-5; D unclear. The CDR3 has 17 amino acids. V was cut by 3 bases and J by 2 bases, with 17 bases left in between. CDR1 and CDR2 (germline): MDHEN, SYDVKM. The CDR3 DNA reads TGTGCCAGCAGTTTTCGATGGAGCCAGAGTGGCAATCAGCCCCAGCATTTT. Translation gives CASSFRWSQSGNQPQHF. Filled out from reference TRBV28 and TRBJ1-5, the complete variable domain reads DVKVTQSSRYLVKRTGEKVFLECVQDMDHENMFWYRQDPGLGLRLIYFSYDVKMKEKGDIPEGYSVSREKKERFSLILESASTNQTSMYLCASSFRWSQSGNQPQHFGDGTRLSIL.

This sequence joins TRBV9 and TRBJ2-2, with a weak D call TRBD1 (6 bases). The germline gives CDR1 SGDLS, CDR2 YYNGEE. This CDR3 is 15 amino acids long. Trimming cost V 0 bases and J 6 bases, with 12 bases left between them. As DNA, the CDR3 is TGTGCCAGCAGCGTAGCTCACGAGGGGGCCGGGGAGCTGTTTTTT. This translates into CASSVAHEGAGELFF. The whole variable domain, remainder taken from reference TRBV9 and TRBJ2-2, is DSGVTQTPKHLITATGQRVTLRCSPRSGDLSVYWYQQSLDQGLQFLIQYYNGEERAKGNILERFSAQQFPDLHSELNLSSLELGDSALYFCASSVAHEGAGELFFGEGSRLTVL.

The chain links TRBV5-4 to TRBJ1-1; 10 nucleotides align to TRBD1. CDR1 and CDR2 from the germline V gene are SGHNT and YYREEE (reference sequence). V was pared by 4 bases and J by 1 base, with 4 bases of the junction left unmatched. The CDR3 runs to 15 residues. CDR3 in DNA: TGTGCCAGCAGCCCCCGGGACAGGGGGAACACTGAAGCTTTCTTT. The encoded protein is CASSPRDRGNTEAFF.

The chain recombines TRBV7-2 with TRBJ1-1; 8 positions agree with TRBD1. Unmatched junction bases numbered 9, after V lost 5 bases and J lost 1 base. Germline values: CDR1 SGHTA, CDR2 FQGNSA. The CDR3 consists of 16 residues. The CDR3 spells CASSPGGYRANTEAFF. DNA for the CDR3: TGTGCCAGCAGCCCAGGGGGCTACAGGGCGAACACTGAAGCTTTCTTT.

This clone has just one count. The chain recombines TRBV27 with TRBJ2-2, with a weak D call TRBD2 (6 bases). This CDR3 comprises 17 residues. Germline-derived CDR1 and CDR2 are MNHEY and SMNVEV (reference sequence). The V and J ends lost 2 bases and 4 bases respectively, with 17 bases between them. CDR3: CASSLQHGYGGTGELFF. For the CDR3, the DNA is TGTGCCAGCAGTTTACAGCATGGTTACGGGGGCACCGGGGAGCTGTTTTTT.